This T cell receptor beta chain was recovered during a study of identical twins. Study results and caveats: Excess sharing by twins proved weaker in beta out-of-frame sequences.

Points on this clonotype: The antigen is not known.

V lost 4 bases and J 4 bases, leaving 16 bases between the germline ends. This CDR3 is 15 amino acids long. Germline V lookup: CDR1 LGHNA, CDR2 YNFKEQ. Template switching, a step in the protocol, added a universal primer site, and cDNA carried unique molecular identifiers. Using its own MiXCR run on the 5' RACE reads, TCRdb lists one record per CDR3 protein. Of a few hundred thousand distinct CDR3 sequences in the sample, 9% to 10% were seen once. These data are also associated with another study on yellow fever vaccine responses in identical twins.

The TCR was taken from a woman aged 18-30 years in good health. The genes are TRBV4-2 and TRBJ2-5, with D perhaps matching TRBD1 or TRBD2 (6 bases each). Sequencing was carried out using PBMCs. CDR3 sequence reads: CASSPPGGGRETQYF. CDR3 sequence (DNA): TGTGCCAGCAGCCCCCCTGGAGGGGGGAGAGAGACCCAGTACTTC.